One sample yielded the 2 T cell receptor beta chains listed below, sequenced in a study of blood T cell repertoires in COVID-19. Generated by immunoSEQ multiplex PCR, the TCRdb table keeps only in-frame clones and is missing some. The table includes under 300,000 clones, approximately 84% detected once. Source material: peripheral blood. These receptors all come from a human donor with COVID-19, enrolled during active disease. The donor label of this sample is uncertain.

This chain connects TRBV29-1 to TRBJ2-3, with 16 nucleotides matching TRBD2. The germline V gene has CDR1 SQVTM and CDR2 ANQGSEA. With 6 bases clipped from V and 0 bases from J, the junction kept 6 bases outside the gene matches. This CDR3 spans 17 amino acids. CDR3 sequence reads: CSVSPGLAGGSTDTQYF. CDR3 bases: TGCAGCGTGTCCCCGGGACTAGCGGGAGGGAGCACAGATACGCAGTATTTT.

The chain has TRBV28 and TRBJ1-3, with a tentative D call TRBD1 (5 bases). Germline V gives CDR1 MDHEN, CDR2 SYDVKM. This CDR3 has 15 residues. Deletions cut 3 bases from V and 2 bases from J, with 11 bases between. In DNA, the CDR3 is TGTGCCAGCAGTTTTTGGTCAGGGCCTGGAAACACCATATATTTT. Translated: CASSFWSGPGNTIYF.